These 15 T cell receptor beta chains came from one sample sequenced in a study of regulatory T cells in long-lasting Graves disease. The authors built TCR beta libraries using iRepertoire HTBI primers and Arm-PCR of CDR3 regions. TCRdb reprocessed the multiplex PCR reads via MiXCR and lists one record per CDR3 protein. Of some 250,000 distinct CDR3 sequences in the sample, around a sixth were seen once. Time point reported: newly diagnosed GD, antithyroid drugs for less than 3 months. The TCR library was made from RNA extracted from PBMCs. These same records also appear under a second study, on T cells in Graves' hyperthyroidism and ophthalmopathy.

The sample in question was peripheral blood mononuclear cells (PBMCs), obtained at new diagnosis, from a patient treated with antithyroid drugs. These receptors were obtained from a young woman with Graves disease.

Concerning this clonotype: This may be a read error: a much more frequent sequence differs by one nucleotide. V and J are TRBV7-2 and TRBJ2-1; D possibly matches TRBD1 or TRBD2 (5 bases each). This CDR3 region has 17 residues. The germline V gene has CDR1 SGHTA and CDR2 FQGNSA. CDR3 nucleotide sequence: TGTGACAGCAGTTACTCAGCCCCGGTGGGGGTATACAATGAGCAGTTCTTC. Translating it yields CDSSYSAPVGVYNEQFF.

This clonotype was counted at least ten times. This chain joins TRBV6-1 and TRBJ1-2; TRBD1 is a possible D gene (5 bases). Germline CDR1 is MNHNS and CDR2 is SASEGT. V lost 1 base and J 3 bases, leaving 12 bases between the germline ends. This CDR3 spans 15 amino acids. For the CDR3, the DNA is TGTGCCAGCAGTGAAGGTTGGGGCTCCGACTATGGCTACACCTTC. Translation gives CASSEGWGSDYGYTF.

The V and J genes are TRBV19 and TRBJ1-1; no definite D call. The germline gives CDR1 LNHDA, CDR2 SQIVND (reference sequence). This CDR3 comprises 12 residues. The V gene lost 6 bases and the J gene lost 6 bases, with 11 bases spanning the gap. In nucleotides, the CDR3 is TGTGCCAGTAGGGTGCCAGGCTCTGAAGCTTTCTTT. This translates into CASRVPGSEAFF.

This clonotype was counted at least ten times. V and J are TRBV20-1 and TRBJ1-2, with a weak D call TRBD1 (5 bases). Germline CDR1 and CDR2: DFQATT and SNEGSKA (reference sequence). The CDR3 covers 13 residues. The V gene lost 5 bases and the J gene lost 2 bases, with 12 bases spanning the gap. In DNA form, the CDR3 reads TGCAGTGCTGAGGGGACGGGGAACTATGGCTACACCTTC. It encodes CSAEGTGNYGYTF.

The genes are TRBV6-1 and TRBJ1-2, with TRBD1 identical over 10 bases. V lost 7 bases to trimming and J lost 7 bases; unmatched junction nucleotides: 18. The CDR3 consists of 17 residues. Looked up from germline, CDR1 is MNHNS and CDR2 is SASEGT. The chain's CDR3 is CASTHGDSGTGDRGYTF. The CDR3 bases are TGTGCCAGCACCCACGGGGATTCCGGGACAGGGGATCGTGGCTACACCTTC.

In its sample, this clonotype was seen many times. Written as DNA, the CDR3 is TGTGCCAGCTCAAGCGAAGAGACCCAGTACTTC. Translation gives CASSSEETQYF. This chain connects TRBV18 to TRBJ2-5; D is unresolved. The V and J ends lost 5 bases and 3 bases respectively, with 4 bases between them. CDR1 KGHSH and CDR2 LQKENI come from the germline V gene. The length of the CDR3 is 11 residues.

This clonotype came up many times. The chain uses TRBV12-3 or TRBV12-4 and TRBJ1-4; the D is unclear. The CDR3 has 13 residues. V was shortened by 5 bases and J by 4 bases, with 8 bases between the two germline ends. The CDR3 here is CASSLRNNEKLFF. The CDR3 bases are TGTGCCAGCAGTCTGAGGAATAATGAAAAACTGTTTTTT.

This clonotype was observed many times. This sequence joins TRBV19 and TRBJ1-2; D uncertain. This CDR3 is built from 13 residues. In germline, CDR1 is LNHDA, CDR2 SQIVND (reference sequence). V lost 4 bases and J 5 bases, leaving 11 bases between the germline ends. As DNA, the CDR3 is TGTGCCAGTAGTACCCTACAGAAATATGGCTACACCTTC. Translation: CASSTLQKYGYTF.

This clonotype appeared many times. J is TRBJ1-1 and V is TRBV18; D gene ambiguous. This CDR3 is built from 13 residues. V was clipped by 4 bases and J by 5 bases, with 11 bases between them. CDR1 and CDR2 (germline): KGHSH, LQKENI. The CDR3 DNA sequence: TGTGCCAGCTCACAGTCCCGCGGGACTGAAGCTTTCTTT. As protein: CASSQSRGTEAFF.

Many counts were recorded for this clonotype. J is TRBJ2-3 and V is TRBV2; no reliable D call. The V end was cut by 3 bases, the J end by 4 bases, with 5 bases between. CDR3 length: 12 residues. Looked up from germline, CDR1 is SNHLY and CDR2 is FYNNEI. The CDR3 spells CASSEQADTQYF. CDR3 bases: TGTGCCAGCAGTGAGCAGGCAGATACGCAGTATTTT. Variable domain in full (rest from reference TRBV2 and TRBJ2-3): EPEVTQTPSHQVTQMGQEVILRCVPISNHLYFYWYRQILGQKVEFLVSFYNNEISEKSEIFDDQFSVERPDGSNFTLKIRSTKLEDSAMYFCASSEQADTQYFGPGTRLTVL.

Of note for this clonotype: A far larger clone is off by one base, so a read error is likely. The chain has TRBV3-1 and TRBJ2-3, with TRBD2 matching 8 bases. The length of the CDR3 is 14 residues. Germline V gene data show CDR1 as LGHDT and CDR2 as YNNKEL (reference sequence). CDR3 region: CASSQAGGPYEQSF. CDR3 in DNA: TGTGCCAGCAGCCAAGCGGGGGGGCCCTACGAGCAGTCCTTC.

This clonotype has ten or more counts. This chain connects TRBV6-2 or TRBV6-3 to TRBJ1-1; D remains unclear. Germline V gives CDR1 MNHEY, CDR2 SVGEGT. The CDR3 is made up of 17 amino acids. V gave up 0 bases and J gave up 5 bases, with 19 bases separating them. Here the CDR3 DNA reads TGTGCCAGCAGTTACTCGAGGCTCGGTGGGGTTAAAACTGAAGCTTTCTTT. It specifies CASSYSRLGGVKTEAFF.

This clonotype has at least ten counts. This chain uses TRBV7-2 with TRBJ1-1; D is ambiguous. The germline CDR1 and CDR2 sequences are SGHTA and FQGNSA. This CDR3 has 14 residues. V shed 9 bases and J shed 5 bases, with 19 bases lying between them. The CDR3 here is CASLHWVDQTEAFF. The DNA of the CDR3 is TGTGCCAGTCTACACTGGGTAGATCAGACTGAAGCTTTCTTT. Variable domain in full (rest from reference TRBV7-2 and TRBJ1-1): GAGVSQSPSNKVTEKGKDVELRCDPISGHTALYWYRQSLGQGLEFLIYFQGNSAPDKSGLPSDRFSAERTGGSVSTLTIQRTQQEDSAVYLCASLHWVDQTEAFFGQGTRLTVV.

The chain couples TRBV19 to TRBJ1-5; the D is unclear. Germline V gene data show CDR1 as LNHDA and CDR2 as SQIVND (reference sequence). There are 12 residues in the CDR3. With 8 bases removed from V and 5 bases from J, the gap between germline ends came to 10 bases. This CDR3 is CASESLDQPQHF. CDR3 coding DNA: TGTGCCAGTGAGAGTCTCGATCAGCCCCAGCATTTT.

The V gene is TRBV7-3, the J gene TRBJ1-1, with D uncertain. The germline V gene encodes CDR1 SGHTA and CDR2 FQGTGA. Trimming took off 3 bases at V and 4 bases at J, with 18 bases between the two ends. The CDR3 is made up of 16 amino acids. The CDR3 here is CASSLRAAGLPTEAFF. The CDR3 DNA reads TGTGCCAGCAGCTTGCGCGCCGCCGGGTTGCCCACTGAAGCTTTCTTT. Variable domain in full (rest from reference TRBV7-3 and TRBJ1-1): GAGVSQTPSNKVTEKGKYVELRCDPISGHTALYWYRQSLGQGPEFLIYFQGTGAADDSGLPNDRFFAVRPEGSVSTLKIQRTERGDSAVYLCASSLRAAGLPTEAFFGQGTRLTVV.